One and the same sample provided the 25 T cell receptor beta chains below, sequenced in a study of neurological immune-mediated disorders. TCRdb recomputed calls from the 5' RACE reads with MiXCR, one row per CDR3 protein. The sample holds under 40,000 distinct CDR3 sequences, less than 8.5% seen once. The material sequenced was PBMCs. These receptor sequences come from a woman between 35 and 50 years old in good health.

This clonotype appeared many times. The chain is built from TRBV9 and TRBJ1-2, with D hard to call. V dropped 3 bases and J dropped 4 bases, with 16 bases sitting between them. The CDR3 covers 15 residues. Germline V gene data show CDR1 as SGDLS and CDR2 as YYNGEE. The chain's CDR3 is CASSDRPLAGYGYTF. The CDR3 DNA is TGTGCCAGCAGCGACCGGCCCTTAGCTGGCTATGGCTACACCTTC.

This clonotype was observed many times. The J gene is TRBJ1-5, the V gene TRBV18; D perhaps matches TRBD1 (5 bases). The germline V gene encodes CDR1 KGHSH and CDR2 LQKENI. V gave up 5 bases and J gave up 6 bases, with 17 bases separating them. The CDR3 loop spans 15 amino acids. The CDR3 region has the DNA TGTGCCAGCTCAGAGGTATCAGGGAACATTCAGCCCCAGCATTTT. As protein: CASSEVSGNIQPQHF.

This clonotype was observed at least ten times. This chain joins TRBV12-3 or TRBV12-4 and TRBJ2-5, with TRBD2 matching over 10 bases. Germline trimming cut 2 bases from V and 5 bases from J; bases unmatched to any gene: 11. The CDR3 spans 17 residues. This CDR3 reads CASSLIGASGSQETQYF. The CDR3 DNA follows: TGTGCCAGCAGTTTAATTGGGGCTAGCGGGAGCCAGGAGACCCAGTACTTC.

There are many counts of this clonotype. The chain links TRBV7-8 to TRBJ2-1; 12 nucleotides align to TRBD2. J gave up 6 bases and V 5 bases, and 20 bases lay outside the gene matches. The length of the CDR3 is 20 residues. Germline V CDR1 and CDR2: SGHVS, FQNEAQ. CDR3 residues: CASSARGGGASGGARNEQFF. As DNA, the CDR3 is TGTGCCAGCAGCGCTAGAGGGGGAGGAGCTAGCGGGGGGGCCCGCAATGAGCAGTTCTTC.

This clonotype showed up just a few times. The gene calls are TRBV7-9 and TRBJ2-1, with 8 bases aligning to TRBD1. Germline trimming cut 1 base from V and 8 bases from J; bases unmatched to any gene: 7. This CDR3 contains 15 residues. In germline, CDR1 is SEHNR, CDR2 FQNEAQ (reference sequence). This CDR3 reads CASSLETGVFHEQFF. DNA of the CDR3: TGTGCCAGCAGCTTAGAGACAGGGGTTTTCCATGAGCAGTTCTTC. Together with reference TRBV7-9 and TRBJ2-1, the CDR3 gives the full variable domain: DTGVSQNPRHKITKRGQNVTFRCDPISEHNRLYWYRQTLGQGPEFLTYFQNEAQLEKSRLLSDRFSAERPKGSFSTLEIQRTEQGDSAMYLCASSLETGVFHEQFFGPGTRLTVL.

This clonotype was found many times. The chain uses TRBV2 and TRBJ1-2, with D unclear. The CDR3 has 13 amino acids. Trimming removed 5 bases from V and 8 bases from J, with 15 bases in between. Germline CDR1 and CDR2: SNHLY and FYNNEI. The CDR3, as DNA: TGTGCCAGCAGTCCCACACATCCCAGGGGCTACACCTTC. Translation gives CASSPTHPRGYTF.

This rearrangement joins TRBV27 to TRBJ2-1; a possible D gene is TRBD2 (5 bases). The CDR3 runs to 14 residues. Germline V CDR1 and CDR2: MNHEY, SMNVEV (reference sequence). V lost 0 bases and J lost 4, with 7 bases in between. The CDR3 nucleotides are TGTGCCAGCAGTTTATCCGCGGGTTACAATGAGCAGTTCTTC. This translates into CASSLSAGYNEQFF.

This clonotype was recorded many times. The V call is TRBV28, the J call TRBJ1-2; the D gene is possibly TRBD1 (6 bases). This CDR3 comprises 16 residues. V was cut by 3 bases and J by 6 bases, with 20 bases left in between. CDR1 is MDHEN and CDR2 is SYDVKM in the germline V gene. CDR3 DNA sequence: TGTGCCAGCAGTTTCCCCGCCGTAAGGGGGAGGGATGGCTACACCTTC. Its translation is CASSFPAVRGRDGYTF.

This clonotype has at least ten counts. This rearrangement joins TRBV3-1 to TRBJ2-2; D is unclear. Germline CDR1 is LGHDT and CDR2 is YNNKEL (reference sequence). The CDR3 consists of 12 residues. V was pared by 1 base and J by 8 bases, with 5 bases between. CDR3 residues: CASSQVGGELFF. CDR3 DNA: TGTGCCAGCAGCCAAGTCGGTGGGGAGCTGTTTTTT.

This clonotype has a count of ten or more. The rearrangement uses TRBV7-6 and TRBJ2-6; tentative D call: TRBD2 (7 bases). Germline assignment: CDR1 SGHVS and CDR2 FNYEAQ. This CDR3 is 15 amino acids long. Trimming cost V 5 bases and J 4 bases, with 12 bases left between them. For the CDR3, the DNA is TGTGCCAGCAGCCTAGGGGGGGCGGGGGCCAACGTCCTGACTTTC. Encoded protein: CASSLGGAGANVLTF.

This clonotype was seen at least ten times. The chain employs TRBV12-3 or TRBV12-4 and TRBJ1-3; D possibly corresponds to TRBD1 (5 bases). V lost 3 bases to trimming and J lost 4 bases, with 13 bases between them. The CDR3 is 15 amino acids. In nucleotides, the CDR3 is TGTGCCAGCAGTTTCCGCAGGGACTCAGGAAACACCATATATTTT. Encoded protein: CASSFRRDSGNTIYF.

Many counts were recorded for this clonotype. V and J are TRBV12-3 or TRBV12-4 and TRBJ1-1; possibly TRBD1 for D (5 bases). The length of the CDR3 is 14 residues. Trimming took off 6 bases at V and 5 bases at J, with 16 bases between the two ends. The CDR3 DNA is TGTGCCAGCAGCCCCAGGGATGGTATAACTGAAGCTTTCTTT. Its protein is CASSPRDGITEAFF.

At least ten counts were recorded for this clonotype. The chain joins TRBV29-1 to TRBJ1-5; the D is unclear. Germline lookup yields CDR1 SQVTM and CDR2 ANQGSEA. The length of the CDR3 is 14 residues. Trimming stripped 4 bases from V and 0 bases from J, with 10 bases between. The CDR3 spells CSVGEGNSNQPQHF. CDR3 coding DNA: TGCAGCGTTGGCGAAGGCAATAGCAATCAGCCCCAGCATTTT.

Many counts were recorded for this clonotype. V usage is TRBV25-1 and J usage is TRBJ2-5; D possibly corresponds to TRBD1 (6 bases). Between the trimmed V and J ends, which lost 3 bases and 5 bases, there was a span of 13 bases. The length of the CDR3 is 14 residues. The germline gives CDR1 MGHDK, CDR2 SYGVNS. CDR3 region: CASSDQYRVETQYF. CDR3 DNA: TGTGCCAGCAGTGATCAGTACAGGGTCGAGACCCAGTACTTC.

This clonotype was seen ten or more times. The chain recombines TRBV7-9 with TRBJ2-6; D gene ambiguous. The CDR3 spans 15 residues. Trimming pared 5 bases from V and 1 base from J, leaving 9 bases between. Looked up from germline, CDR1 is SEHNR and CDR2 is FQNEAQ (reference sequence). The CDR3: CASSRRFSGANVLTF. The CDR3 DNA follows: TGTGCCAGCAGCCGTAGGTTTTCTGGGGCCAACGTCCTGACTTTC.

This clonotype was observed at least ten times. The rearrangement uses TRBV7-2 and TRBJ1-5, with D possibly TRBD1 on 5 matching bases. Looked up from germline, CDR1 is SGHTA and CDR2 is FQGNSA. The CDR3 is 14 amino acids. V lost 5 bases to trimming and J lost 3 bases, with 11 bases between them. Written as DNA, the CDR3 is TGTGCCAGCAGCCCACGAGGGACCAATCAGCCCCAGCATTTT. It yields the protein CASSPRGTNQPQHF.

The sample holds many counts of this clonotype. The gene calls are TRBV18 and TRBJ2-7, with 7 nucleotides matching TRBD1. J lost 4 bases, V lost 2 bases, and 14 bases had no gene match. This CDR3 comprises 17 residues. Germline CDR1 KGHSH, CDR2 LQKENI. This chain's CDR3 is CASSPFRGGAGIYEQYV. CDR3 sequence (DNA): TGTGCCAGCTCACCATTCAGAGGGGGCGCCGGGATATACGAGCAGTACGTC.

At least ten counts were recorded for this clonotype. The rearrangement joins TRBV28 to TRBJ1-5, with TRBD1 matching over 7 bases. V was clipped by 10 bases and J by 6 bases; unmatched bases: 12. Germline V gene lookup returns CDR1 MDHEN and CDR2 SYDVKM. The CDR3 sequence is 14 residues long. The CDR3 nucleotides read TGTGCCATCCATCCCGGGCAGGGGGTTCAGCCCCAGCATTTT. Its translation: CAIHPGQGVQPQHF.

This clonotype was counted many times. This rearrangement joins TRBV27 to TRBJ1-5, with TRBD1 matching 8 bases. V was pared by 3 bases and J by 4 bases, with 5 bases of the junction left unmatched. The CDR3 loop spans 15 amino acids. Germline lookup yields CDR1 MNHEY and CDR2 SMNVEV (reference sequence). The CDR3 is CASSLTGDPNQPQHF. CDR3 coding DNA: TGTGCCAGCAGTTTGACAGGGGATCCTAATCAGCCCCAGCATTTT.

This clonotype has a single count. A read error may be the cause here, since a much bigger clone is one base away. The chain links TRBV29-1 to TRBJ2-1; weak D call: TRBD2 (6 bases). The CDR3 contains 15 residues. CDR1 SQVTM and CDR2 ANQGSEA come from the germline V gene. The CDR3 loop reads CSVEARGLGGAALIF. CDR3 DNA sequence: TGCAGCGTTGAAGCCCGTGGCCTGGGCGGGGCGGCTCTAATCTTC.

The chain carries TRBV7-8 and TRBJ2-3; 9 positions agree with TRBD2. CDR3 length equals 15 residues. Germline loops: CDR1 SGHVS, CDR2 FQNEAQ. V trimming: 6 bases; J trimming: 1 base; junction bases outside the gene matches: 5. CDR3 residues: CASRLAGSGTDTQYF. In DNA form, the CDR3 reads TGTGCCAGCAGGCTAGCGGGGTCTGGCACAGATACGCAGTATTTT.

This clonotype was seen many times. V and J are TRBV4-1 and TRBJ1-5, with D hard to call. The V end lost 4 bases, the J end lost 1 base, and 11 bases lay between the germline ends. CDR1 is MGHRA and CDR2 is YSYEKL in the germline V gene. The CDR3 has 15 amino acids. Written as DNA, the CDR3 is TGCGCCAGCAGCCCCGGGTTGGTCAGCAATCAGCCCCAGCATTTT. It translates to CASSPGLVSNQPQHF.

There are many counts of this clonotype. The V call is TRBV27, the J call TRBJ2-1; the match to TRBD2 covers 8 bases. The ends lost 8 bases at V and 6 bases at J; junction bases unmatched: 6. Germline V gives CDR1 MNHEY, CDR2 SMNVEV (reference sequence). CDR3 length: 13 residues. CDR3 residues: CASLRSGANEQFF. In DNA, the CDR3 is TGTGCCAGCCTTCGTAGCGGGGCCAATGAGCAGTTCTTC.

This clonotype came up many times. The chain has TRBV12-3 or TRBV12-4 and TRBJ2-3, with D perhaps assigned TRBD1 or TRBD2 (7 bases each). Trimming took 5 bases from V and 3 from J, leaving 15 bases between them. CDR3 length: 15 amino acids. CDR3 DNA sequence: TGTGCCAGCAGTCCAGGGGGGGGGGGGACAGATACGCAGTATTTT. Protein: CASSPGGGGTDTQYF.

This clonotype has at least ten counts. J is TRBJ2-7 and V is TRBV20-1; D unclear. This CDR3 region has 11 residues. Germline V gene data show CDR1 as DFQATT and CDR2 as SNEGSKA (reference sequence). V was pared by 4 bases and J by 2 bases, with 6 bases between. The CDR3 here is CSANRAYEQYF. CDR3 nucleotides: TGCAGTGCTAACCGGGCCTACGAGCAGTACTTC.